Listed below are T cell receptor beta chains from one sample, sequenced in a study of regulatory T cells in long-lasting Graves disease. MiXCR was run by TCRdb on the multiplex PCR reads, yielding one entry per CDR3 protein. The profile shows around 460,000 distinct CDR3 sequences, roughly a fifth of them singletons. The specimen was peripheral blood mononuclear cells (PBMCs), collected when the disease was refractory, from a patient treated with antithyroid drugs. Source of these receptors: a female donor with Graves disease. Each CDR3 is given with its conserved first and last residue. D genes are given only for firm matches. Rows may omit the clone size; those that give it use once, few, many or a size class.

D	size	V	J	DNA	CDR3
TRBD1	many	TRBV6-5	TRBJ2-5	TGTGCCAGCAGTTACGGGACAGGGCGGGAGACCCAGTACTTC	CASSYGTGRETQYF
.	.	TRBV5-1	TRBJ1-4	TGCGCCAGCAGCCCGTCCGGACTAAATAATGAAAAACTGTTTTTT	CASSPSGLNNEKLFF
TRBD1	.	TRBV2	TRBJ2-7	TGTGCCAGCAGCGAGGCAGGGGGCGACGAGCAGTACTTC	CASSEAGGDEQYF
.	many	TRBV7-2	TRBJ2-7	TGTGCCAGCAGCTTAGGCTATTTCTCCTACGAGCAGTACTTC	CASSLGYFSYEQYF
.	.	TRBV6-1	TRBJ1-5	TGTGCCAGCAGTGAAGTTGGCTCGGTCGGTCAGCCCCAGCATTTT	CASSEVGSVGQPQHF
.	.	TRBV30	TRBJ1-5	TGTGCCTGGAACGAGGGGTTTCAGCCCCAGCATTTT	CAWNEGFQPQHF
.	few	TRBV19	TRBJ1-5	TGTGCCAGTAGCCAACTCGGATCAGGGGCGGGAACTCAGCCCCAGCATTTT	CASSQLGSGAGTQPQHF
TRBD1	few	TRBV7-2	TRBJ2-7	TGTGCCAGCAGCTTCGACAGGGGAGAGGACGAGCAGTACTTC	CASSFDRGEDEQYF
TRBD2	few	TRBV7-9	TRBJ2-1	TGTGCCAGTGAACCGGGACTAGCGGGAGGGGGCGAGCAGTTCTTC	CASEPGLAGGGEQFF
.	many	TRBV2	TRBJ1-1	TGTGCCAGCAGTGAAGCTGGGGGAGGTAGGACTGAAGCTTTCTTT	CASSEAGGGRTEAFF
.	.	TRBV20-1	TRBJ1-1	TGCAGAGCCTTAAACGGGGGGCACACTGAAGCTTTCTTT	CRALNGGHTEAFF
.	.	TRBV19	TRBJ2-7	TGTGCCAGTAGTATAGGGACCTCCTACGAGCAGTACTTC	CASSIGTSYEQYF
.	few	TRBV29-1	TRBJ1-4	TGCAGCGTTGCCAGGGAGGGAGAAAAACTGTTTTTT	CSVAREGEKLFF
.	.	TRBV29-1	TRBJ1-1	TGCAGCGGCAGGTCCATGAACACTGAAGCTTTCTTT	CSGRSMNTEAFF
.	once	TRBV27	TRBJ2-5	TGTGCCAGCTCACTCTCCACAGGGGAGGAAGAGACCCAGTACTTC	CASSLSTGEEETQYF
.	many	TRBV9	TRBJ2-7	TGTGCCAGCAGCGTGGGCAGCTCCTACGAGCAGTACTTC	CASSVGSSYEQYF
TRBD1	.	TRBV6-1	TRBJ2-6	TGTGCCAGCAGTCAGAAAACTCGGACAGGGGCGGTTGGGGCCAACGTCCTGACTTTC	CASSQKTRTGAVGANVLTF
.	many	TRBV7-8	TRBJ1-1	TGTGCCAGCAGCTTAGGTGGAGCTCCCCAAGGAGCTTTCTTT	CASSLGGAPQGAFF
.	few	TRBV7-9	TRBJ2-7	TGTGCCAGCAGCGGCCCGGGGTCGCTCCAATCCTACGAGCAGTACTTC	CASSGPGSLQSYEQYF
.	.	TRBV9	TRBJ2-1	TGTGCCAGCAGCGTAGAGGCAGTGAGGGATGAGCAGTTCTTC	CASSVEAVRDEQFF
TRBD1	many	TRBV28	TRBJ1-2	TGTGCCAGCAGTTTATTGGGGCAGGGGGGCTATGGCTACACCTTC	CASSLLGQGGYGYTF
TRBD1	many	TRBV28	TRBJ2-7	TGTGCCAGCAGTCCCCCGGGACAGGCTCCTCGAGAGCAGTACTTC	CASSPPGQAPREQYF
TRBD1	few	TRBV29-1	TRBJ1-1	TGCAGCGTGGGGGGACAGGTATACACTGAAGCTTTCTTT	CSVGGQVYTEAFF
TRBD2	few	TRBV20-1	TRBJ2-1	TGCAGTGCTAGCAGTCCTAAGCGGGAGATTGTTAATGAGCAGTTCTTC	CSASSPKREIVNEQFF
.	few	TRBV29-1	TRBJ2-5	TGCAGCGTTACCGGGGGCGACGAGACCCAGTACTTC	CSVTGGDETQYF
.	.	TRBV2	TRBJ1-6	TGTGCCAGCAGTGAAATGACTCGAGTGCAATCCCTCCACTTT	CASSEMTRVQSLHF
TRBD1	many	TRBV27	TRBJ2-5	TGTGCCAGCAGCCCGTCTGGATTCCAGGGGGCCCGGGAGACCCAGTACTTC	CASSPSGFQGARETQYF
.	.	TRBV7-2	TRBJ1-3	TGTGCCAGCAGCTCATTTGGGAAGAGCTCTGGAAACACCATATATTTT	CASSSFGKSSGNTIYF
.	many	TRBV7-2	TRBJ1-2	TGTGCCAGCAGCCCCCGACAGGCGTCGGGCTACACCTTC	CASSPRQASGYTF
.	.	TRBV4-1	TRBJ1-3	TGCGCCAGCGGTGACGTCAGACACTCTGGAAACACCATATATTTT	CASGDVRHSGNTIYF
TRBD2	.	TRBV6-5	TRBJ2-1	TGTGCCAGCAGTTACCTAGCGGGAGATGGGAATGAGCAGTTCTTC	CASSYLAGDGNEQFF
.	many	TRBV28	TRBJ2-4	TGTGCCAGCAGTTATAAGCTGCTCAAAAACATTCAGTACTTC	CASSYKLLKNIQYF
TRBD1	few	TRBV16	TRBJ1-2	TGTGCCAGCAGCCAAACCCTCCCGACAGGGGGCTGGAATGGCTACACCTTC	CASSQTLPTGGWNGYTF
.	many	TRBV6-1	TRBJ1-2	TGTGCCAGCAGGGACGTCTATGGCTACACCTTC	CASRDVYGYTF
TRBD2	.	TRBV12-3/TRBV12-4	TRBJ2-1	TGTGCCAGCAGTCTCGGACTAGCGGGAGACTACAATGAGCAGTTCTTC	CASSLGLAGDYNEQFF
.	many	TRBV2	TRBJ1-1	TGTGCCAGCAGTGAATTGATCACGGGGACTGAAGCTTTCTTT	CASSELITGTEAFF
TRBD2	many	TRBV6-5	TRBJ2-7	TGTGCCAGCAGTTACCCGACGACTAGCGGGAGAATCCACGAGCAGTACTTC	CASSYPTTSGRIHEQYF
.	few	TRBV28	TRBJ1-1	TGTGCCAGCAGTTTTGGAGGACTGAACACTGGAGCTTTCTTT	CASSFGGLNTGAFF
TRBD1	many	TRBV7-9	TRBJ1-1	TGTGCCAGCAGCTTGGGACAGTCGAACACTGAAGCTTTCTTT	CASSLGQSNTEAFF
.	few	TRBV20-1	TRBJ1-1	TGCAGTGCTAGAGCTGTCCGGACCTTGAACACTGAAGCTTTCTTT	CSARAVRTLNTEAFF
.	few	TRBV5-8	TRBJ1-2	TGTGCCAGCAGCTTGGCAGGGTTGGACTATGGCTACACCTTC	CASSLAGLDYGYTF
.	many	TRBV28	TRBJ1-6	TGTGCCAGCAGCGGGCGGGATATTTTCGGAAATTCACCCCTCCACTTT	CASSGRDIFGNSPLHF
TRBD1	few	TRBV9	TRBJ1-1	TGTGCCAGCAGCGCAGGACAGGGATGGGCTGAAGCTTTCTTT	CASSAGQGWAEAFF
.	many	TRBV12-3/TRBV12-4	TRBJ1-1	TGTGCCAGCAGCCTGAGGATTACCATGAACACTGAAGCTTTCTTT	CASSLRITMNTEAFF
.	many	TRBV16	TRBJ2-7	TGTGCCAGCAGCCAAACGTCCGGCTACGAGCAGTACTTC	CASSQTSGYEQYF